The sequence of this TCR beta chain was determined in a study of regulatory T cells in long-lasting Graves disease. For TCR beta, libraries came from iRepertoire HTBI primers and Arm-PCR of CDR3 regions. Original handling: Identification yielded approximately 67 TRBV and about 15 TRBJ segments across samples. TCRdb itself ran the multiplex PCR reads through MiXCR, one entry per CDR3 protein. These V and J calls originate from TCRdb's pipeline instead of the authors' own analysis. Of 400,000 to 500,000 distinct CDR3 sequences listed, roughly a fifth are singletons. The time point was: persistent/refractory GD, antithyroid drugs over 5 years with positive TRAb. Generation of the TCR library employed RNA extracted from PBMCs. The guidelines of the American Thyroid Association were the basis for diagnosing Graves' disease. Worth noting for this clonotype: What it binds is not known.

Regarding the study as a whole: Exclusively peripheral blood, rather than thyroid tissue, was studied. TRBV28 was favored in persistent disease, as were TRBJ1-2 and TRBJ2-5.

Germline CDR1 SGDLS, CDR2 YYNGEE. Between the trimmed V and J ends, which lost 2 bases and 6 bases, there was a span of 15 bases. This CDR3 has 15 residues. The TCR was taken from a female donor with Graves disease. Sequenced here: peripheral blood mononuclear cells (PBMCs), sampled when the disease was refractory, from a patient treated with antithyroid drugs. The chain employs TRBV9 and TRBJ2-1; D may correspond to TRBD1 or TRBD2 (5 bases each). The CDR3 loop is CASSVRDEKFNEQFF. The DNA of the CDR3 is TGTGCCAGCAGCGTGAGGGACGAGAAGTTCAATGAGCAGTTCTTC.